These 32 T cell receptor beta chains were sequenced from one sample in a study of T cells and copy number aberrations in small-cell lung cancer. The protocol was immunoSEQ multiplex PCR, while the TCRdb copy is restricted to in-frame clones and leaves out a portion. Among more than 9,500 clones, almost 80% were seen once, and the ten largest hold under 35%. Input material: normal tissue next to the tumor. Source of these receptors: a man in his 60s with small cell lung cancer.

This chain uses TRBV7-2 with TRBJ2-7; D gene unclear. Per germline, CDR1 SGHTA and CDR2 FQGNSA. The CDR3 is 12 amino acids. V was cut by 7 bases and J by 0 bases, with 7 bases left in between. CDR3 nucleotide sequence: TGTGCCAGCACCCCCAACTCCTACGAGCAGTACTTC. It codes for CASTPNSYEQYF.

CDR3 region: CASRHRDRGGNQPQHF. In DNA, the CDR3 is TGCGCCAGCCGCCACCGGGACAGGGGCGGGAATCAGCCCCAGCATTTT. The chain combines TRBV23-1 with TRBJ1-5; 10 positions agree with TRBD1. TRBV23-1 falls under the ORF class, with uncertain function. This CDR3 is 16 amino acids long. V was clipped by 8 bases and J by 4 bases; unmatched bases: 11.

The chain combines TRBV2 with TRBJ2-3; TRBD1 matches 8 bases. Unmatched junction bases numbered 8, after V lost 9 bases and J lost 3 bases. This CDR3 comprises 14 residues. CDR1 SNHLY and CDR2 FYNNEI come from the germline V gene. The CDR3 region is CARGRQGRTDTQYF. The CDR3 DNA is TGTGCCAGGGGGCGACAGGGGAGGACAGATACGCAGTATTTT.

This clone was recorded only once. The rearrangement joins TRBV6-6 to TRBJ2-7; D remains unclear. Germline assignment: CDR1 MNHNY and CDR2 SVGAGI (reference sequence). Trimming removed 0 bases at V and 10 bases at J, with 16 bases between. The CDR3 totals 14 residues. Here the CDR3 reads CASSYSILAAGQYF. CDR3 sequence (DNA): TGTGCCAGCAGTTACTCGATCCTGGCCGCTGGCCAGTACTTC.

By its share, this clone is medium-sized. The chain uses TRBV20-1 and TRBJ2-3; D ambiguous. Trimming removed 1 base at V and 4 bases at J, with 3 bases between. The CDR3 loop spans 11 amino acids. Germline V lookup: CDR1 DFQATT, CDR2 SNEGSKA (reference sequence). The CDR3 loop reads CSARVADTQYF. The CDR3 DNA reads as TGCAGTGCTAGAGTGGCAGATACGCAGTATTTT.

The chain joins TRBV11-2 to TRBJ2-2; 9 nucleotides agree with TRBD2. The ends lost 5 bases at V and 3 bases at J; junction bases unmatched: 13. The CDR3 covers 18 residues. In germline, CDR1 is SGHAT, CDR2 FQNNGV. CDR3 in amino acids: CASSRLGVAGVYTGELFF. The CDR3 DNA reads as TGTGCCAGCAGCCGACTCGGGGTAGCGGGAGTCTACACCGGGGAGCTGTTTTTT. The full variable domain, with the rest looked up from reference TRBV11-2 and TRBJ2-2, is EAGVAQSPRYKIIEKRQSVAFWCNPISGHATLYWYQQILGQGPKLLIQFQNNGVVDDSQLPKDRFSAERLKGVDSTLKIQPAKLEDSAVYLCASSRLGVAGVYTGELFFGEGSRLTVL.

The chain recombines TRBV18 with TRBJ2-3; unclear D gene. V gave up 2 bases and J gave up 3 bases, with 6 bases separating them. Germline V CDR1 and CDR2: KGHSH, LQKENI. The CDR3 sequence is 13 residues long. CDR3 protein: CASSPMSTDTQYF. CDR3 bases: TGTGCCAGCTCACCAATGTCGACAGATACGCAGTATTTT.

The chain has TRBV6-6 and TRBJ1-5; no definite D call. V was trimmed by 2 bases and J by 3 bases, leaving 5 bases between them. Germline-derived CDR1 and CDR2 are MNHNY and SVGAGI (reference sequence). This CDR3 comprises 13 residues. The CDR3 region is CASSYAINQPQHF. In nucleotides, the CDR3 is TGTGCCAGCAGTTACGCCATCAATCAGCCCCAGCATTTT.

The chain couples TRBV4-1 to TRBJ2-6, with D maybe TRBD2 (5 bases). The CDR3 runs to 16 residues. Trimming cost V 2 bases and J 0 bases, with 8 bases left between them. Germline loops: CDR1 MGHRA, CDR2 YSYEKL. In DNA form, the CDR3 reads TGCGCCAGCAGCCAAAGCGGAGTCTCTGGGGCCAACGTCCTGACTTTC. Protein: CASSQSGVSGANVLTF.

The chain recombines TRBV7-2 with TRBJ1-4; 7 positions agree with TRBD1. There are 15 residues in the CDR3. V gave up 3 bases and J gave up 5 bases; unmatched junction bases: 6. Germline V gene lookup returns CDR1 SGHTA and CDR2 FQGNSA. The chain's CDR3 is CASSFEGRGNEKLFF. CDR3 coding DNA: TGTGCCAGCAGCTTTGAGGGCAGGGGGAATGAAAAACTGTTTTTT. Full variable domain (rest looked up from reference TRBV7-2 and TRBJ1-4): GAGVSQSPSNKVTEKGKDVELRCDPISGHTALYWYRQSLGQGLEFLIYFQGNSAPDKSGLPSDRFSAERTGGSVSTLTIQRTQQEDSAVYLCASSFEGRGNEKLFFGSGTQLSVL.

This clone showed up just a few times. The V call is TRBV19, the J call TRBJ2-5, with D possibly TRBD2 on 6 matching bases. The V end was cut by 4 bases, the J end by 6 bases, with 15 bases between. Germline assignment: CDR1 LNHDA and CDR2 SQIVND (reference sequence). This CDR3 contains 14 residues. CDR3 protein: CASSTDWTKKTQYF. In DNA form, the CDR3 reads TGTGCCAGTAGTACAGATTGGACTAAGAAGACCCAGTACTTC.

The V call is TRBV29-1, the J call TRBJ2-5; TRBD1 aligns across 7 bases. This CDR3 contains 12 residues. Germline CDR1 is SQVTM and CDR2 is ANQGSEA. The CDR3 loop reads CSVGGNQETQYF. The CDR3 coding sequence is TGCAGTGTAGGGGGCAACCAAGAGACCCAGTACTTC.

The chain joins TRBV28 to TRBJ2-2; TRBD2 matches 11 bases. The CDR3 has 16 residues. Trimming cost V 5 bases and J 0 bases; bases outside gene matches: 2. Germline values: CDR1 MDHEN, CDR2 SYDVKM. CDR3 region: CASSRSGRANTGELFF. CDR3 sequence (DNA): TGTGCCAGCAGTCGTAGCGGGAGGGCGAACACCGGGGAGCTGTTTTTT.

The rearrangement links TRBV23-1 to TRBJ2-7, with D perhaps TRBD1 (7 bases). TRBV23-1 is designated an ORF whose function remains uncertain. The germline V and J ends were trimmed by 8 bases and 12 bases, with 17 bases remaining between them. The CDR3 has 11 residues. CDR3 in DNA: TGCGCCAGCCCCTCTCGACAGGGAGGGTACTTC. It yields the protein CASPSRQGGYF.

CDR3 sequence (DNA): TGTGCCAGTAGTATTTTTCTAAGCTCCTACGAGCAGTACTTC. It codes for CASSIFLSSYEQYF. V gene TRBV19 combines with J gene TRBJ2-7; D unclear. This CDR3 spans 14 amino acids. The germline CDR1 and CDR2 sequences are LNHDA and SQIVND (reference sequence). Trimming pared 3 bases from V and 0 bases from J, leaving 9 bases between.

J is TRBJ2-7 and V is TRBV29-1; TRBD2 might be the D (6 bases). The CDR3 covers 14 residues. Germline assignment: CDR1 SQVTM and CDR2 ANQGSEA. V dropped 6 bases and J dropped 7 bases, with 22 bases sitting between them. The CDR3 here is CSVLPRSGRGEQYF. Here the CDR3 DNA reads TGCAGCGTGTTGCCGCGGTCTGGGCGGGGAGAGCAGTACTTC.

A note on this clone: The sample has other DNA sequences that encode this CDR3 too. The chain combines TRBV5-6 with TRBJ2-5; D tentatively fits TRBD1 or TRBD2 (5 bases each). V lost 7 bases, J lost 4 bases, and 5 bases lay in between. This CDR3 is 10 amino acids long. Germline values: CDR1 SGHDT, CDR2 YYEEEE. This CDR3 is CASGGETQYF. Written as DNA, the CDR3 is TGTGCCAGCGGGGGAGAGACCCAGTACTTC.

The genes are TRBV20-1 and TRBJ2-7, with D unclear. The CDR3 length is 11 residues. CDR1 DFQATT and CDR2 SNEGSKA come from the germline V gene (reference sequence). Trimming pared 3 bases from V and 5 bases from J, leaving 8 bases between. Here the CDR3 reads CSASKRDEQYF. The CDR3 bases are TGCAGTGCTAGTAAGCGAGACGAGCAGTACTTC.

This chain uses TRBV30 with TRBJ1-2, with TRBD1 matching 8 bases. The junction had 1 base not matched to a gene; V was cut back by 5 bases and J by 8 bases. Per germline, CDR1 GTSNPN and CDR2 SVGIG (reference sequence). The CDR3 spans 10 residues. The CDR3 DNA sequence: TGTGCCTGGGACAGGGGAGGCTACACCTTC. Its protein product is CAWDRGGYTF.

The chain has TRBV7-3 and TRBJ2-7; D is perhaps TRBD1 (6 bases). The CDR3 runs to 11 residues. Trimming shortened V by 2 bases and J by 9 bases, and 8 bases separated the two germline ends. Germline V gene sequence: CDR1 SGHTA, CDR2 FQGTGA. The CDR3, as DNA: TGTGCCAGCAGCTTACTGGACAGGCAGTACTTC. As protein: CASSLLDRQYF.

The chain couples TRBV16 to TRBJ1-1; 7 bases agree with TRBD1. V was pared by 4 bases and J by 7 bases, with 9 bases of the junction left unmatched. CDR1 KGHSY and CDR2 FQNENV come from the germline V gene. The CDR3 spans 14 residues. CDR3: CASSLRQGRVEAFF. CDR3 nucleotides: TGTGCCAGCAGCCTAAGACAGGGTAGGGTTGAAGCTTTCTTT.

This rearrangement joins TRBV5-1 to TRBJ2-2; maybe TRBD1 (6 bases). Per the germline V gene, CDR1 is SGHRS and CDR2 is YFSETQ. Deletions cut 9 bases from V and 1 base from J, with 13 bases between. This CDR3 has 14 amino acids. The CDR3 here is CANRQDLNTGELFF. CDR3 in DNA: TGCGCCAACCGACAGGACTTGAACACCGGGGAGCTGTTTTTT. Using reference TRBV5-1 and TRBJ2-2 for the parts outside the CDR3, the full variable domain is KAGVTQTPRYLIKTRGQQVTLSCSPISGHRSVSWYQQTPGQGLQFLFEYFSETQRNKGNFPGRFSGRQFSNSRSEMNVSTLELGDSALYLCANRQDLNTGELFFGEGSRLTVL.

This chain connects TRBV6-6 to TRBJ2-3; D unclear. Trimming pared 7 bases from V and 0 bases from J, leaving 8 bases between. CDR1 and CDR2 (germline): MNHNY, SVGAGI (reference sequence). CDR3 length: 13 residues. Here the CDR3 reads CASKRISTDTQYF. In DNA, the CDR3 is TGTGCCAGCAAGAGGATAAGCACAGATACGCAGTATTTT.

In this sample, this clone turned up a few times. V and J are TRBV5-1 and TRBJ2-7, with 10 bases aligning to TRBD1. The CDR3 is 14 amino acids. Trimming cost V 7 bases and J 6 bases; bases outside gene matches: 10. Germline V gene sequence: CDR1 SGHRS, CDR2 YFSETQ. The CDR3 reads CASGRTGGTSEQYF. The DNA of the CDR3 is TGCGCCAGCGGACGGACAGGGGGGACTTCCGAGCAGTACTTC.

The V call is TRBV28, the J call TRBJ2-7, with D perhaps TRBD1 (6 bases). Between the trimmed V and J ends, which lost 2 bases and 2 bases, there was a span of 10 bases. Germline CDR1 reads MDHEN; CDR2 reads SYDVKM. The CDR3 covers 14 residues. The CDR3, as DNA: TGTGCCAGCAGTTTAGGTACAGGGACCTACGAGCAGTACTTC. Residues: CASSLGTGTYEQYF.

This chain connects TRBV19 to TRBJ1-4, with TRBD1 identical over 8 bases. Germline trimming cut 5 bases from V and 5 bases from J; bases unmatched to any gene: 7. The CDR3 has 15 residues. Germline V gene sequence: CDR1 LNHDA, CDR2 SQIVND (reference sequence). The CDR3 loop is CASSSRTGYNEKLFF. The DNA for the CDR3 is TGTGCCAGTAGTTCACGGACAGGGTACAATGAAAAACTGTTTTTT.

The chain is built from TRBV27 and TRBJ2-1; D call uncertain. The CDR3 has 18 residues. The germline V gene encodes CDR1 MNHEY and CDR2 SMNVEV (reference sequence). The ends were cut back, 2 bases at V and 2 bases at J, with 19 bases in the middle. The DNA of the CDR3 is TGTGCCAGCAGTTTAAAGAAAGGCCTGATAGGAGCCTACAATGAGCAGTTCTTC. Translating it yields CASSLKKGLIGAYNEQFF.

The J gene is TRBJ2-4, the V gene TRBV28, with TRBD2 identical over 8 bases. The CDR3 runs 14 residues. CDR1 MDHEN and CDR2 SYDVKM come from the germline V gene. Losses at the gene ends were 3 bases for V and 9 bases for J; bases not matched to a gene: 7. The CDR3 DNA sequence: TGTGCCAGCAGTTTGAAGAGACTAGCGACCATTCAGTACTTC. Translating gives CASSLKRLATIQYF.

This chain connects TRBV10-1 to TRBJ2-6; D gene unclear. CDR3 length: 16 residues. Per the germline V gene, CDR1 is WNHNN and CDR2 is SYGVQD (reference sequence). V lost 2 bases to trimming and J lost 0 bases, with 8 bases between them. CDR3 DNA sequence: TGCGCCAGCAGTGAGGCACTTGGCTCTGGGGCCAACGTCCTGACTTTC. Amino acids: CASSEALGSGANVLTF.

This rearrangement joins TRBV6-5 to TRBJ2-2; 7 nucleotides line up with TRBD2. Germline V lookup: CDR1 MNHEY, CDR2 SVGAGI. Trimming took 2 bases from V and 6 from J; bases not matched to a gene: 0. The CDR3 consists of 13 residues. The CDR3 bases are TGTGCCAGCAGTTACCGGGGGGCCGGGGAGCTGTTTTTT. Its translation is CASSYRGAGELFF.

The chain employs TRBV6-1 and TRBJ1-5; TRBD1 agrees at 12 bases. CDR1 MNHNS and CDR2 SASEGT come from the germline V gene. Losses at the gene ends were 3 bases for V and 2 bases for J; bases not matched to a gene: 8. The CDR3 contains 18 residues. CDR3 DNA: TGTGCCAGCAGTGATCCGGGACAGGGGGCTCGGGGCAATCAGCCCCAGCATTTT. Protein product: CASSDPGQGARGNQPQHF.

J is TRBJ1-3 and V is TRBV7-3, with TRBD1 matching over 10 bases. CDR1 and CDR2 from the germline V gene are SGHTA and FQGTGA. The CDR3 length is 15 residues. The V segment lost 5 bases and the J segment 4 bases; nucleotides outside the gene matches: 5. CDR3 coding DNA: TGTGCCAGCAGCCCCGACAGGGGGCTGGGAAACACCATATATTTT. Translated: CASSPDRGLGNTIYF.